This paragraph reports one TCR beta chain. These data belong to a study of lymphopenia after photon versus proton radiotherapy. Assay: immunoSEQ multiplex PCR; the TCRdb copy retains only in-frame clones and omits some. There are 25,000 to 35,000 clones in the sample; 90% to 95% occur only once, and 0.6% to 0.85% lies in the top ten. V was clipped by 3 bases and J by 8 bases; unmatched bases: 9. The CDR3 is made up of 15 amino acids. Germline V gene lookup returns CDR1 MGHRA and CDR2 YSYEKL. This TCR derives from a woman aged 50 to 60 with cholangiocarcinoma. The rearrangement uses TRBV4-1 and TRBJ2-1; 8 nucleotides match TRBD2. The material sequenced was peripheral blood, taken from a patient treated with photon-based radiotherapy. The CDR3 here is CASSHGRVNQDEQFF. CDR3 coding DNA: TGCGCCAGCAGCCACGGGAGGGTTAATCAGGATGAGCAGTTCTTC.